Reported below is one T cell receptor beta chain. Its target is unknown. PCR was performed using 60 Vbeta and 13 Jbeta primers. TCRdb's copy holds only in-frame clones and misses some; the assay was immunoSEQ multiplex PCR. The repertoire consists of around 140,000 clones, with about four fifths occurring once and the leading ten covering about 1%. V was cut by 3 bases and J by 5 bases, with 20 bases left in between. The CDR3 spans 16 residues. CDR1 is LNHDA, CDR2 SQIVND, per germline (reference sequence). These data originate in a study of cytomegalovirus exposure and HLA in healthy donors. Whole-study context: As released early, the data held some 80 million unique TCRs from HLA-typed donors.

Study results and limitations: Researchers reported in a later analysis that a missense DCLRE1C variant was tied to TCR beta V- and J-gene trimming.

This clonotype originated in a male donor in good health and CMV-seronegative. Specimen: PBMCs. The chain uses TRBV19 and TRBJ2-7, with a weak D call TRBD1 (5 bases). For the CDR3, the DNA is TGTGCCAGTAGTATGGGAATAACGGGCAGGGAACACGAGCAGTACTTC. This encodes CASSMGITGREHEQYF.